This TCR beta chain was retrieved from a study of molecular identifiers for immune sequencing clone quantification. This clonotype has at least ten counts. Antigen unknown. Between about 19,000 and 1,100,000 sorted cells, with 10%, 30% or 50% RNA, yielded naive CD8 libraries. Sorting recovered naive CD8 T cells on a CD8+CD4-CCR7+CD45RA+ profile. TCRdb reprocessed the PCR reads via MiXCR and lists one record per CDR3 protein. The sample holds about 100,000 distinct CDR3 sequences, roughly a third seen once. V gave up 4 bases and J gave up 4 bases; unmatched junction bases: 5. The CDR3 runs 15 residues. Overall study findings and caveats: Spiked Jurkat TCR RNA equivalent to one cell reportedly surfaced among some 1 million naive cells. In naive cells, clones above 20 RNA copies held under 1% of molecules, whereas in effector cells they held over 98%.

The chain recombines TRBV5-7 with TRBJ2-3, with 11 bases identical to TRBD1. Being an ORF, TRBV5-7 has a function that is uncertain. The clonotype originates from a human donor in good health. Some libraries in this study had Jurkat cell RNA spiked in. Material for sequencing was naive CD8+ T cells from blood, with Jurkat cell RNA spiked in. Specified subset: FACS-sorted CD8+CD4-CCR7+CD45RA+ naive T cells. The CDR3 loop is CASSEGQGVPDTQYF. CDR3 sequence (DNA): TGTGCCAGCAGCGAGGGACAGGGGGTTCCAGATACGCAGTATTTT.